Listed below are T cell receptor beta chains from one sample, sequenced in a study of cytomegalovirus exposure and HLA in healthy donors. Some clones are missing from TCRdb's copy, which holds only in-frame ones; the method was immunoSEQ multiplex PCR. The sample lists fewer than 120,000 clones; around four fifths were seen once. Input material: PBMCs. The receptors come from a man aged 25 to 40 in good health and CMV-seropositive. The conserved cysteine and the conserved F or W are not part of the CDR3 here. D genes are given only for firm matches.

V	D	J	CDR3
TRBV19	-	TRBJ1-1	ASSIVDSTEAF
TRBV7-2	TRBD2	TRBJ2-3	ASSSPLAGSTDTQY
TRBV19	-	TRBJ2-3	ASSIAHSDTQY
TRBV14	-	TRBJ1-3	ARSQIQGYSGNTIY
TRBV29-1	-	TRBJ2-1	SGKQGNEQF
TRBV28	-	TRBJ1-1	ASSWGGQGTEAF
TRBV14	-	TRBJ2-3	ASSPADTQY
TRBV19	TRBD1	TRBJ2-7	ATSAPGTGTYEQY
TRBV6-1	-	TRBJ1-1	ASSDKGRTEAF
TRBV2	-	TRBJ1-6	ASNPRRDPYNSPLH